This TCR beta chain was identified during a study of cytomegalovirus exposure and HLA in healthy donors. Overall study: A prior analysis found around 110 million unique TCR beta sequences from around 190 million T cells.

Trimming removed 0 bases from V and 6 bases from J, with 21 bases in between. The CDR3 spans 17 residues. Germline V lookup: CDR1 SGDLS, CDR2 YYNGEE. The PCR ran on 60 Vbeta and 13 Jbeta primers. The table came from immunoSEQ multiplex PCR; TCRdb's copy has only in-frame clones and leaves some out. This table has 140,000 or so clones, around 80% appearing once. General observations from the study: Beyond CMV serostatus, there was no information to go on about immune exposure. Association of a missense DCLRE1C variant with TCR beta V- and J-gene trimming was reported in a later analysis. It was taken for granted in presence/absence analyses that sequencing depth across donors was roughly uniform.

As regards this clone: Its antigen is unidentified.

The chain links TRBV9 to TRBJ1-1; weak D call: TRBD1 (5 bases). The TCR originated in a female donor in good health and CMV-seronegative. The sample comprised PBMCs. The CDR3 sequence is CASSVGLGAMGGAEAFF. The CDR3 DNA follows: TGTGCCAGCAGCGTAGGCCTCGGGGCGATGGGCGGGGCTGAAGCTTTCTTT.